The 18 T cell receptor beta chains below all came from one sample that was sequenced in a study of T cell repertoires in ileal Crohn's disease. Time point meaning: neoterminal ileum biopsy at postoperative endoscopy, about 6 months after surgery. Sequencing used immunoSEQ multiplex PCR; TCRdb keeps in-frame clones, though not all of them. Here the sample spans about 62,000 clones, 85% to 90% being singletons. Sequenced sample: ileal tissue. These receptors were obtained from an adult with Crohn's disease.

V gene TRBV15 combines with J gene TRBJ1-5; TRBD1 might be the D (5 bases). CDR1 and CDR2 (germline): LNHNV, YYDKDF (reference sequence). CDR3 size: 21 residues. Between the trimmed V and J ends, which lost 2 bases and 5 bases, there was a span of 31 bases. The CDR3 DNA sequence: TGTGCCACCAGCAGATTCCCGACAGTTTCTTTAACCCGCCCAGATGATCAGCCCCAGCATTTT. It specifies CATSRFPTVSLTRPDDQPQHF.

V is TRBV9 and J is TRBJ2-7; D is uncertain. The CDR3 has 14 amino acids. V dropped 0 bases and J dropped 2 bases, with 9 bases sitting between them. Germline CDR1 SGDLS, CDR2 YYNGEE. The CDR3 here is CASSVGDYTYEQYF. The CDR3 coding sequence is TGTGCCAGCAGCGTAGGAGATTATACCTACGAGCAGTACTTC.

The J gene is TRBJ2-1, the V gene TRBV19, with D possibly being TRBD2 (6 bases). The CDR3 spans 16 residues. V lost 6 bases, J lost 0 bases, and 15 bases lay in between. Per the germline V gene, CDR1 is LNHDA and CDR2 is SQIVND (reference sequence). The CDR3 bases are TGTGCCAGTAGAAAAGGTGCGGGAAGCTCCTACAATGAGCAGTTCTTC. As protein: CASRKGAGSSYNEQFF. Supplemented by reference TRBV19 and TRBJ2-1, the full variable domain reads DGGITQSPKYLFRKEGQNVTLSCEQNLNHDAMYWYRQDPGQGLRLIYYSQIVNDFQKGDIAEGYSVSREKKESFPLTVTSAQKNPTAFYLCASRKGAGSSYNEQFFGPGTRLTVL.

The CDR3 region has the DNA TGTGCCAGCAGCCAAGAAGTCCGGGATGGTAATTCACCCCTCCACTTT. This codes for CASSQEVRDGNSPLHF. The chain joins TRBV4-2 to TRBJ1-6; D call uncertain. The CDR3 is 16 residues long. V was clipped by 0 bases and J by 6 bases, with 12 bases between them. Germline CDR1 is LGHNA and CDR2 is YNFKEQ.

This chain connects TRBV19 to TRBJ1-5; D might be TRBD1 (5 bases). This CDR3 comprises 12 residues. Trimming took off 4 bases at V and 15 bases at J, with 16 bases between the two ends. CDR1 and CDR2 from the germline V gene are LNHDA and SQIVND (reference sequence). DNA for the CDR3: TGTGCCAGTAGTACCAGACGGGGGGTTGCGCATTTT. This codes for CASSTRRGVAHF.

This chain joins TRBV4-3 and TRBJ1-2; D remains ambiguous. Per germline, CDR1 LGHNA and CDR2 YSLEER. V lost 0 bases to trimming and J lost 0 bases, with 17 bases between them. This CDR3 contains 18 residues. The CDR3 bases are TGCGCCAGCAGCCAAGAACCTCTTGAGCCGATTACTAACTATGGCTACACCTTC. Its translation is CASSQEPLEPITNYGYTF.

The chain carries TRBV4-3 and TRBJ2-7, with 9 bases aligning to TRBD2. Germline V CDR1 and CDR2: LGHNA, YSLEER. This CDR3 has 16 amino acids. The V gene end was trimmed by 0 bases and the J gene end by 6 bases; junction bases not matched to a gene: 9. The chain's CDR3 is CASSQDLSGRYSEQYF. The CDR3 nucleotides are TGCGCCAGCAGCCAAGATCTCAGCGGGAGGTATTCCGAGCAGTACTTC.

The chain recombines TRBV5-1 with TRBJ1-2; possibly TRBD1 for D (5 bases). Trimming took off 1 base at V and 6 bases at J, with 10 bases between the two ends. Germline V gene sequence: CDR1 SGHRS, CDR2 YFSETQ. The CDR3 spans 13 residues. The CDR3 region is CASSLRAGHGYTF. The CDR3 nucleotides read TGCGCCAGCAGCTTGAGGGCAGGGCATGGCTACACCTTC.

V usage is TRBV5-6 and J usage is TRBJ1-1; D gene uncertain. CDR3 length: 15 amino acids. Trimming took 0 bases from V and 2 from J, leaving 11 bases between them. CDR1 and CDR2 (germline): SGHDT, YYEEEE. In DNA, the CDR3 is TGTGCCAGCAGCTTGGGTCCAGAAGTTAACACTGAAGCTTTCTTT. Translated, it gives CASSLGPEVNTEAFF.

V and J are TRBV5-1 and TRBJ2-7; 9 bases align to TRBD2. The germline V gene has CDR1 SGHRS and CDR2 YFSETQ. With V trimmed by 4 bases and J by 7 bases, 9 bases remained unmatched. The CDR3 is 14 residues long. CDR3 DNA: TGCGCCAGCAGCCCCGCGGGAGGGACGGGGGAGCAGTACTTC. Translated, it gives CASSPAGGTGEQYF.

This chain joins TRBV10-3 and TRBJ2-7; D is ambiguous. The germline CDR1 and CDR2 sequences are ENHRY and SYGVKD. The CDR3 is 14 residues long. V was clipped by 6 bases and J by 6 bases, with 18 bases between them. Here the CDR3 reads CAIRSAPPTIEQYF. In nucleotides, the CDR3 is TGTGCCATCAGATCGGCTCCCCCCACTATCGAGCAGTACTTC.

The chain has TRBV29-1 and TRBJ2-6; a possible D gene is TRBD2 (5 bases). The CDR3 contains 14 residues. The germline V and J ends were trimmed by 6 bases and 0 bases, with 9 bases remaining between them. Germline V gene data show CDR1 as SQVTM and CDR2 as ANQGSEA. The CDR3 region has the DNA TGCAGCGTGACCCGGGGCTCTGGGGCCAACGTCCTGACTTTC. Translation: CSVTRGSGANVLTF.

The V and J genes are TRBV6-1 and TRBJ1-5, with 9 bases lining up with TRBD1. V shed 9 bases, J shed 1 base, and the junction held 7 bases outside the gene matches. CDR1 MNHNS and CDR2 SASEGT come from the germline V gene. This CDR3 region has 15 residues. The CDR3 loop is CASYRGQRSNQPQHF. The CDR3 region has the DNA TGTGCCAGTTACAGGGGGCAAAGGAGCAATCAGCCCCAGCATTTT.

The chain recombines TRBV5-4 with TRBJ2-5, with D unresolved. The CDR3 consists of 13 residues. With 3 bases removed from V and 5 bases from J, the gap between germline ends came to 11 bases. Germline loops: CDR1 SGHNT, CDR2 YYREEE (reference sequence). The CDR3 here is CASSSIESETQYF. The CDR3 coding sequence is TGTGCCAGCAGCTCCATTGAGTCGGAGACCCAGTACTTC. The whole variable domain, filled in from reference TRBV5-4 and TRBJ2-5, reads ETGVTQSPTHLIKTRGQQVTLRCSSQSGHNTVSWYQQALGQGPQFIFQYYREEENGRGNFPPRFSGLQFPNYSSELNVNALELDDSALYLCASSSIESETQYFGPGTRLLVL.

The chain is built from TRBV4-1 and TRBJ2-4; 9 bases agree with TRBD1. J lost 7 bases, V lost 2 bases, and 6 bases had no gene match. Per the germline V gene, CDR1 is MGHRA and CDR2 is YSYEKL. The CDR3 totals 15 residues. CDR3: CASSQTGTGSNIQYF. The DNA for the CDR3 is TGCGCCAGCAGCCAAACCGGGACAGGGTCGAACATTCAGTACTTC.

This rearrangement joins TRBV15 to TRBJ1-3, with TRBD1 matching over 7 bases. Germline lookup yields CDR1 LNHNV and CDR2 YYDKDF (reference sequence). With 3 bases clipped from V and 4 bases from J, the junction kept 15 bases outside the gene matches. This CDR3 has 18 amino acids. As DNA, the CDR3 is TGTGCCACCAGCAGGTTGACAGGGACCGTATCTTCAGGAAACACCATATATTTT. This translates into CATSRLTGTVSSGNTIYF.

The rearrangement joins TRBV29-1 to TRBJ1-5; no clear D. Germline-derived CDR1 and CDR2 are SQVTM and ANQGSEA. The CDR3 is 13 residues long. Trimming cost V 4 bases and J 4 bases, with 11 bases left between them. The DNA for the CDR3 is TGCAGCGTTGTGGTCAGTTCAAATCAGCCCCAGCATTTT. Translation: CSVVVSSNQPQHF. Looking up the rest from reference TRBV29-1 and TRBJ1-5 gives the full variable domain: SAVISQKPSRDICQRGTSLTIQCQVDSQVTMMFWYRQQPGQSLTLIATANQGSEATYESGFVIDKFPISRPNLTFSTLTVSNMSPEDSSIYLCSVVVSSNQPQHFGDGTRLSIL.

In this sample, this clone turned up once. The genes are TRBV19 and TRBJ2-2; the D gene is possibly TRBD2 (6 bases). The V gene's germline CDR1 is LNHDA and CDR2 SQIVND (reference sequence). Trimming pared 10 bases from V and 5 bases from J, leaving 20 bases between. CDR3 length: 15 residues. The CDR3, as DNA: TGTGCCACCCTTCGCGGGGTCCTACCAACCGGGGAGCTGTTTTTT. Translating it yields CATLRGVLPTGELFF.